Many counts were recorded for the clone carrying this TCR beta chain. Its antigen remains unidentified. Germline V gives CDR1 KGHSH, CDR2 LQKENI. V lost 3 bases, J lost 7 bases, and 16 bases lay in between. The CDR3 consists of 15 residues. The source of the sample is a study of neurological immune-mediated disorders. Study conclusions and caveats: Healthy controls had more TCR clonal expansion than multiple sclerosis, which showed the least, whereas HTLV-1-associated myelopathy showed the most.

TCRdb independently ran MiXCR on the 5' RACE reads; one entry per CDR3 protein. Here the sample spans more than 30,000 distinct CDR3 sequences, approximately 12% being singletons. Time point specified: technical triplicate 2. Sequencing was carried out using CD4+ T cells from blood. The chain employs TRBV18 and TRBJ2-1; D unclear. This clonotype originated in a female donor with HTLV-1-associated myelopathy (HAM/TSP). The CDR3 region is CASSPFTKNRNEQFF. CDR3 nucleotides: TGTGCCAGCTCACCGTTTACGAAAAATAGAAATGAGCAGTTCTTC.